The following is a T cell receptor (beta chain) sequence with its context. Its recognized antigen is unknown. Per-base quality was not reported, and no clone a single base away is much larger than it. The immunoSEQ Assay, a bias-controlled multiplex PCR, was used to amplify TCRbeta CDR3 regions from genomic DNA. Concerning the study's data processing: Within the assay, amplification of reference gene primers was used to estimate how many nucleated cells each sample contained. To quantify the absolute abundance of each unique TCRbeta CDR3 rearrangement, sequence reads were collapsed and filtered. Productive Simpson clonality was computed per sample as the square root of Simpson's diversity index over productive rearrangements. TCRdb took this table from immuneACCESS and kept in-frame rearrangements with V and J called. Such tables lack part of the clones; where checked against another copy, unresolved V genes explain under half of the gap, and the rest is unexplained. V and J calls and clone size follow that table, whereas D and trimming were derived from the DNA. This sample holds about 200,000 clones; roughly 84% were observed only once. About 5% of the sample is taken by the ten largest.

This entry is derived from a study of blood T cell repertoires in COVID-19 (dated by TCRdb to about 2020). Concerning the study at large: The collaborator samples originated in the United States, Italy and Spain and spanned the acute and convalescent phases of COVID-19. The dataset comprised deeply sampled blood TCRbeta repertoires from subjects exposed to, actively infected with, or recovered from COVID-19. The repertoires were made available in a free public database intended to serve as a resource for research on the immune response to SARS-CoV-2. Where HLA class I and class II types were available, the types were taken from metadata supplied by the sample provider, not from assay-based typing. The samples were drawn from the first 160 participants of the ongoing ImmuneRACE study and from 1,254 subjects provided by 6 global collaborators. The material from the prospective study consisted of cDNA or gDNA derived from T cells, B-cell-depleted T cells, or PBMCs. Sample metadata almost always included a de-identified subject ID, COVID-19 status, age in years and sex.

The CDR3, from cysteine to phenylalanine, totals 16 residues. Only the CDR3 DNA stays, 48 bases, in frame from base 1. Taken from the germline V gene, the CDR1 and CDR2 loops are SNHLY and FYNNEI. Compared with germline, V lacks 4 bases and J lacks 4 bases; bases without a gene match: 10. Whole blood was collected in K2EDTA tubes by collaborating institutions according to the institutions' own protocols. For TCRbeta analysis, collaborators shipped samples in one of three forms: frozen whole blood, isolated PBMCs, or DNA extracted from either of those sample types. Results the study describes overall, beyond this receptor: How much clinical and demographic metadata was included differed by source and by participant, and the metadata was provided uncurated.

This sequence was found in an elderly woman with acute or convalescent COVID-19. The chain was built from TRBV2 and TRBJ2-5; TRBD1 agrees with 9 junctional bases. Sequences were obtained from peripheral blood. The DNA is as follows: TGTGCCAGCAGTGCTTCCTACAGGGGGCTGGGAGAGACCCAGTACTTC. Translation gives CASSASYRGLGETQYF.